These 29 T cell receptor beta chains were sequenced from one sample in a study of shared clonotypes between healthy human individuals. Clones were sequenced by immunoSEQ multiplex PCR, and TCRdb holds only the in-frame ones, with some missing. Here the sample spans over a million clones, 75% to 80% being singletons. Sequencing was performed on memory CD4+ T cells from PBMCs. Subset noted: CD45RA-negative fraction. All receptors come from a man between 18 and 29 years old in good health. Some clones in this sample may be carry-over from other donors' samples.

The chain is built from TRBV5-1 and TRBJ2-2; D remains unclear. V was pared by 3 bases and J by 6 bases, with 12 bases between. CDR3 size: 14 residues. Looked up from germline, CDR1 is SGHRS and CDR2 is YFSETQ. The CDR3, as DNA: TGCGCCAGCAGCTCAACAGTATCAGCCGGGGAGCTGTTTTTT. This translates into CASSSTVSAGELFF.

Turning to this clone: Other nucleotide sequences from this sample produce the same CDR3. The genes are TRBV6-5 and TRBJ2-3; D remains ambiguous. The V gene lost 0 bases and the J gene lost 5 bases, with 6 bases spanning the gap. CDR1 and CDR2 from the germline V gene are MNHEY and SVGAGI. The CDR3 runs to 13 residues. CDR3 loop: CASSYSRGDTQYF. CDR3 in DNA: TGTGCCAGCAGTTACTCGAGAGGAGATACGCAGTATTTT.

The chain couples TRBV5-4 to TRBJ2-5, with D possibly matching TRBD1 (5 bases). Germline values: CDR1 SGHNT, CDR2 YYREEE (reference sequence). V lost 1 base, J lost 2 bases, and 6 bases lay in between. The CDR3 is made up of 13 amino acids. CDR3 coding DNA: TGTGCCAGCAGCTTGAGACAGCAAGAGACCCAGTACTTC. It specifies CASSLRQQETQYF.

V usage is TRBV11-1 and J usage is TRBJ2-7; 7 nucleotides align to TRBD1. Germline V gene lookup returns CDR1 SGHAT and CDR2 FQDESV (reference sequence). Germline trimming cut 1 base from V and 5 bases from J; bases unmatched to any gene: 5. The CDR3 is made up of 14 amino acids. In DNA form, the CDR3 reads TGTGCCAGCAGCTTAGGACAGGGCGTCAACGAGCAGTACTTC. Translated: CASSLGQGVNEQYF.

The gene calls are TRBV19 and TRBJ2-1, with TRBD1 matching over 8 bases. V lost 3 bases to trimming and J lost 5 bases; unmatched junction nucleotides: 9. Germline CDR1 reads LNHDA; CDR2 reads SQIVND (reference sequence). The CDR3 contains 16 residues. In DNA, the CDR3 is TGTGCCAGTAGTATGGGAGGACAGGGCAAAGACAATGAGCAGTTCTTC. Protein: CASSMGGQGKDNEQFF.

The CDR3 loop is CASSTPVDTEAFF. Here the CDR3 DNA reads TGTGCCAGTAGTACGCCCGTAGACACTGAAGCTTTCTTT. This chain uses TRBV19 with TRBJ1-1; D remains unclear. V dropped 4 bases and J dropped 3 bases, with 9 bases sitting between them. Germline lookup yields CDR1 LNHDA and CDR2 SQIVND (reference sequence). This CDR3 comprises 13 residues.

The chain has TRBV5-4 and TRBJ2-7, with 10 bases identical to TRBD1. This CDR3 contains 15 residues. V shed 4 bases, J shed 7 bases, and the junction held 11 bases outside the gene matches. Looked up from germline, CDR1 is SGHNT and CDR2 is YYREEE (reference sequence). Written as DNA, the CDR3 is TGTGCCAGCAGCACCGGACAGGGGGGAACCGGGGAGCAGTACTTC. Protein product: CASSTGQGGTGEQYF.

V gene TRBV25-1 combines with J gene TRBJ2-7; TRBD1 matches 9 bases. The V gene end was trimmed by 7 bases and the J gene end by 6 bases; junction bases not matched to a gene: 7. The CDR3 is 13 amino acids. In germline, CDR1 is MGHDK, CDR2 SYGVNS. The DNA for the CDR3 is TGTGCCAGCACTTGGGGACAGGGCTCCGAGCAGTACTTC. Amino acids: CASTWGQGSEQYF.

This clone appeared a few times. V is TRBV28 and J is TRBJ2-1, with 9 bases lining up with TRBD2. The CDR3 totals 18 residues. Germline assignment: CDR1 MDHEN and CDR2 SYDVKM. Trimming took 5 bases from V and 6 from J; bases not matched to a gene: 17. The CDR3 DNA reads TGTGCCAGCAGTAGAATACTACTTAGCGGGAGAGGGGGCAATGAGCAGTTCTTC. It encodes CASSRILLSGRGGNEQFF.

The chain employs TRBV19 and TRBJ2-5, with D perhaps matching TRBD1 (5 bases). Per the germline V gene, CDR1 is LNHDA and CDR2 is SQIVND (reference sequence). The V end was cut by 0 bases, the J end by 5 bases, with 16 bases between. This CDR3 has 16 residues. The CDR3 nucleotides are TGTGCCAGTAGTATAGATATCAACCGCTGGGGCGAGACCCAGTACTTC. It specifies CASSIDINRWGETQYF. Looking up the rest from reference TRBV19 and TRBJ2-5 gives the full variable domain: DGGITQSPKYLFRKEGQNVTLSCEQNLNHDAMYWYRQDPGQGLRLIYYSQIVNDFQKGDIAEGYSVSREKKESFPLTVTSAQKNPTAFYLCASSIDINRWGETQYFGPGTRLLVL.

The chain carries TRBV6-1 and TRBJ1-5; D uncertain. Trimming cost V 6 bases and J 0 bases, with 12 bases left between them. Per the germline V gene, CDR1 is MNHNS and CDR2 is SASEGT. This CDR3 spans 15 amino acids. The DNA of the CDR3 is TGTGCCAGCAGGCCGGGCAGCTATAGCAATCAGCCCCAGCATTTT. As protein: CASRPGSYSNQPQHF.

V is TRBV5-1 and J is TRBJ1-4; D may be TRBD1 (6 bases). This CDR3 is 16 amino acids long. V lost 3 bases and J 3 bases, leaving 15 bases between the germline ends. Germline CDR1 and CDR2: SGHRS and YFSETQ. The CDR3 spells CASSYLGAGANEKLFF. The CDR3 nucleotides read TGCGCCAGCAGCTACCTCGGGGCAGGGGCTAATGAAAAACTGTTTTTT.

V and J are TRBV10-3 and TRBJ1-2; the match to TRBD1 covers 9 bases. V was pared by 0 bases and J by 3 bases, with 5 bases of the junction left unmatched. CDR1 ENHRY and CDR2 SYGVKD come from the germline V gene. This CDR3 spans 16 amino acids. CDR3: CAISESQGQGHYGYTF. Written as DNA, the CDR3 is TGTGCCATCAGTGAGTCGCAGGGACAGGGCCACTATGGCTACACCTTC.

The CDR3 DNA is TGTGCCAGCAGCCGTGCATCGGGACAGGTGAACTATGGCTACACCTTC. This gives the protein CASSRASGQVNYGYTF. The rearrangement joins TRBV4-2 to TRBJ1-2, with 8 nucleotides matching TRBD1. Trimming took 4 bases from V and 2 from J; bases not matched to a gene: 9. The germline gives CDR1 LGHNA, CDR2 YNFKEQ. There are 16 residues in the CDR3.

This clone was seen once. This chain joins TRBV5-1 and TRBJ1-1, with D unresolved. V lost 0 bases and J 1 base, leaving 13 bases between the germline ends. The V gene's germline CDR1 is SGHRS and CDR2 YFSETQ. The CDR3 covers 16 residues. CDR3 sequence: CASSLVPSPTNTEAFF. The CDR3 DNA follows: TGCGCCAGCAGCTTGGTACCTTCGCCCACGAACACTGAAGCTTTCTTT.

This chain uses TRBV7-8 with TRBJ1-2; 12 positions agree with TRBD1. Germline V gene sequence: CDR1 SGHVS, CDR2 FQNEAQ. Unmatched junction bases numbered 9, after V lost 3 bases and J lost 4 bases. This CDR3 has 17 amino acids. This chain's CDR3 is CASSFRDRGRGSYGYTF. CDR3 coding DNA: TGTGCCAGCAGCTTCCGGGACAGGGGGCGAGGATCCTATGGCTACACCTTC.

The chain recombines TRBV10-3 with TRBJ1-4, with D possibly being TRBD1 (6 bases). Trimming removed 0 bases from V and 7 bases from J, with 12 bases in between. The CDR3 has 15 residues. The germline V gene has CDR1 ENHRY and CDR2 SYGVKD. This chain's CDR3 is CAISESGLGGEKLFF. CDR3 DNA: TGTGCCATCAGTGAGTCAGGGCTAGGGGGTGAAAAACTGTTTTTT.

CDR3 residues: CASSTRTSGRGNEQFF. The DNA for the CDR3 is TGTGCCAGCAGCACCCGGACTAGCGGGAGGGGTAATGAGCAGTTCTTC. The J gene is TRBJ2-1, the V gene TRBV11-2, with 15 positions matching TRBD2. The V gene's germline CDR1 is SGHAT and CDR2 FQNNGV. V shed 5 bases and J 7 bases; nucleotides not matched to a gene: 6. The CDR3 consists of 16 residues.

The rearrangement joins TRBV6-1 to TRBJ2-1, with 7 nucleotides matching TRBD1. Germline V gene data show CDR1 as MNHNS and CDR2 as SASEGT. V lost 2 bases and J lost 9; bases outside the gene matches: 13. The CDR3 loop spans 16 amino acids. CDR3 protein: CASSERRGTAWGEQFF. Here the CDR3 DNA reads TGTGCCAGCAGTGAAAGGAGAGGGACAGCCTGGGGTGAGCAGTTCTTC.

The CDR3: CASSERIAGELFF. CDR3 nucleotide sequence: TGCGCCAGCAGTGAACGAATTGCCGGGGAGCTGTTTTTT. This chain links TRBV10-2 with TRBJ2-2; D is uncertain. The V gene's germline CDR1 is WSHSY and CDR2 SAAADI. V was shortened by 3 bases and J by 6 bases, with 8 bases between the two germline ends. The CDR3 is 13 residues long.

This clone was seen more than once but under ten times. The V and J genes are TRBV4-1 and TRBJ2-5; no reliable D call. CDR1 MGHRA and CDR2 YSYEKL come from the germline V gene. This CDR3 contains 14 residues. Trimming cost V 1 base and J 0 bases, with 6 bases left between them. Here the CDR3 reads CASSQVEYQETQYF. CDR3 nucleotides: TGCGCCAGCAGCCAAGTGGAGTACCAAGAGACCCAGTACTTC.

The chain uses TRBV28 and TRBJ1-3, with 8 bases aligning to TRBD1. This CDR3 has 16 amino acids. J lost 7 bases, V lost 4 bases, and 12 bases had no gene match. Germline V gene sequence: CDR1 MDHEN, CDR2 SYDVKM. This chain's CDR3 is CASSSQTDRAGNTIYF. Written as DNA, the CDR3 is TGTGCCAGCAGTTCCCAAACGGACAGGGCGGGGAACACCATATATTTT.

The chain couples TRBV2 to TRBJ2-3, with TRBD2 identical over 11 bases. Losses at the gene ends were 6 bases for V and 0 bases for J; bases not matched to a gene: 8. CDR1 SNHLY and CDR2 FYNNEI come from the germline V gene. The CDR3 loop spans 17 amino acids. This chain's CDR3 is CASSVGTSGSSTDTQYF. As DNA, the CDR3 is TGTGCCAGCAGCGTAGGGACTAGCGGCTCTAGCACAGATACGCAGTATTTT.

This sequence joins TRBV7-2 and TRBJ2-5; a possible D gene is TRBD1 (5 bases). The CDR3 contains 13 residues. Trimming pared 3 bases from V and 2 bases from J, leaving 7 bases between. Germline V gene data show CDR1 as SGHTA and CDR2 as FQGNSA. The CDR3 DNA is TGTGCCAGCAGCTTGGACAAGCAAGAGACCCAGTACTTC. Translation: CASSLDKQETQYF.

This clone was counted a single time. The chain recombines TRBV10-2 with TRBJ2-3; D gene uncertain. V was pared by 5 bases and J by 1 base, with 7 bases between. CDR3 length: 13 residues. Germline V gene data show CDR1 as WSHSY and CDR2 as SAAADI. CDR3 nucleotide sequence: TGCGCCAGCAGTAGCTTGGGCACAGATACGCAGTATTTT. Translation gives CASSSLGTDTQYF.

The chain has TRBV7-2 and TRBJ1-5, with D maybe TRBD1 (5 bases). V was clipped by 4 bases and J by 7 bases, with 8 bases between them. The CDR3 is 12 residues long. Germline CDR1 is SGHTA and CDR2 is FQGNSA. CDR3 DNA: TGTGCCAGCAGCTGGTGGGACCAGCCCCAGCATTTT. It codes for CASSWWDQPQHF.

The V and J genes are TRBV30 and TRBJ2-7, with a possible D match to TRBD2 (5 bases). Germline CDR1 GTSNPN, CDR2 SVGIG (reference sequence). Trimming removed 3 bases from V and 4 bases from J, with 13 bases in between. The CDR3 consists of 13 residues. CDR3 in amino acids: CAWRLADRYEQYF. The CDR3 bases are TGTGCCTGGAGGCTAGCAGATCGGTACGAGCAGTACTTC.

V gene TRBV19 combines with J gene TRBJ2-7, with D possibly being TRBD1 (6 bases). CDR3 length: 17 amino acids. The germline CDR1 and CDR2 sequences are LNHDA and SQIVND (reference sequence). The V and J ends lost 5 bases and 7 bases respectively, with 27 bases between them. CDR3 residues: CASSGKTGNVRMWEQYF. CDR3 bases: TGTGCCAGTAGTGGAAAGACAGGAAATGTGCGGATGTGGGAGCAGTACTTC.

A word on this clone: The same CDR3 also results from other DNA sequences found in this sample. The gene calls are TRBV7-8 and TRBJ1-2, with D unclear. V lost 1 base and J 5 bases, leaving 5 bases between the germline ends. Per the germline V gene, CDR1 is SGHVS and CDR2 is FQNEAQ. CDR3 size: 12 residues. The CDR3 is CASSLESYGYTF. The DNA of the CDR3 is TGTGCCAGCAGCTTAGAAAGTTATGGCTACACCTTC. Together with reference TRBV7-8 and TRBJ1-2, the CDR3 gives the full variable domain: GAGVSQSPRYKVAKRGQDVALRCDPISGHVSLFWYQQALGQGPEFLTYFQNEAQLDKSGLPSDRFFAERPEGSVSTLKIQRTQQEDSAVYLCASSLESYGYTFGSGTRLTVV.